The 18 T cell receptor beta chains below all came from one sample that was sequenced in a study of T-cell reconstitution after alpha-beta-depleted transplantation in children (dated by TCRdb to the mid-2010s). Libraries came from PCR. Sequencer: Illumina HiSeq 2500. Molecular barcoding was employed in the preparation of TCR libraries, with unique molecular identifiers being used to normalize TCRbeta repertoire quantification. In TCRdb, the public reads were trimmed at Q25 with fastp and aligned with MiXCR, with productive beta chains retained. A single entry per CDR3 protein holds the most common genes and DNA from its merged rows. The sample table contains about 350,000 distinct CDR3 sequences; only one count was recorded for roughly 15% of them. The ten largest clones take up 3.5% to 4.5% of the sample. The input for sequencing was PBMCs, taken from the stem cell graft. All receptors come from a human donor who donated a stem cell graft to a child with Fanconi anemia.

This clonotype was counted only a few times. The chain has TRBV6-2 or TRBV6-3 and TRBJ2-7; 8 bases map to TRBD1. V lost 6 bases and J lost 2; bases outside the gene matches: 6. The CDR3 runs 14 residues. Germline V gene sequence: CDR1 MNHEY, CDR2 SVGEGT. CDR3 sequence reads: CASRGSGQAYEQYF. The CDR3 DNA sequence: TGTGCCAGCAGAGGGTCGGGACAGGCCTACGAGCAGTACTTC.

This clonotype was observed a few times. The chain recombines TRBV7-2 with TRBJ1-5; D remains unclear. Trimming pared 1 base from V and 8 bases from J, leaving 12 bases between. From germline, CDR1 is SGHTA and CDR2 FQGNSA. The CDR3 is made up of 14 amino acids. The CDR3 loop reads CASSLGAEEKPQHF. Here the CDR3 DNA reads TGTGCCAGCAGCTTAGGGGCAGAGGAAAAGCCCCAGCATTTT.

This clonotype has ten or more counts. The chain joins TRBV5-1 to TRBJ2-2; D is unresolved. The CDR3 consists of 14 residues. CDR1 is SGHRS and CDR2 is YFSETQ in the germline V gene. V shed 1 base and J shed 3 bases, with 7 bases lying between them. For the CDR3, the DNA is TGCGCCAGCAGCTTGTTGGGTTACACCGGGGAGCTGTTTTTT. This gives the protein CASSLLGYTGELFF.

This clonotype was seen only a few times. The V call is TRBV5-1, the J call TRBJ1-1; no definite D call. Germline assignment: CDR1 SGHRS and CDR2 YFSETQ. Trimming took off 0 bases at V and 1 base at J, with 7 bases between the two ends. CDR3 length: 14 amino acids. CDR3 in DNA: TGCGCCAGCAGCTTGGATACATCGAACACTGAAGCTTTCTTT. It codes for CASSLDTSNTEAFF.

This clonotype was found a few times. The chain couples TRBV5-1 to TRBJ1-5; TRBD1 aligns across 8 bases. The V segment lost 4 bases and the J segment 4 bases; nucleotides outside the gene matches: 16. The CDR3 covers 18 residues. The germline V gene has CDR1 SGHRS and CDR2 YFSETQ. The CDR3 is CASSTPYHDRGKNQPQHF. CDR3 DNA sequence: TGCGCCAGCAGCACACCCTATCACGACAGGGGTAAGAATCAGCCCCAGCATTTT.

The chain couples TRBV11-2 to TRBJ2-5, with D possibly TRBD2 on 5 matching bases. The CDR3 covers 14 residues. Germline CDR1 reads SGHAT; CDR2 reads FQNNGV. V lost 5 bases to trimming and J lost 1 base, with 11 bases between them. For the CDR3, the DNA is TGTGCCAGCAGCCCCAGCGGCCGCCAAGAGACCCAGTACTTC. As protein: CASSPSGRQETQYF.

The CDR3 region is CASSPTGWGYQETQYF. CDR3 DNA sequence: TGTGCCAGCAGCCCGACGGGGTGGGGGTACCAAGAGACCCAGTACTTC. The J gene is TRBJ2-5, the V gene TRBV5-5; D may match TRBD1 or TRBD2 (5 bases each). The CDR3 contains 16 residues. Germline V gene lookup returns CDR1 SGHKS and CDR2 YYEKEE (reference sequence). V shed 4 bases and J shed 0 bases, with 16 bases lying between them.

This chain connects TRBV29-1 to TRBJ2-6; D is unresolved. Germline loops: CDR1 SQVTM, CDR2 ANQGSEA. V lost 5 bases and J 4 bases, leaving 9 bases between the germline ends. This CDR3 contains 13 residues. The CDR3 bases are TGCAGCGTTCGGTATACCGGGGCCAACGTCCTGACTTTC. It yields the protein CSVRYTGANVLTF.

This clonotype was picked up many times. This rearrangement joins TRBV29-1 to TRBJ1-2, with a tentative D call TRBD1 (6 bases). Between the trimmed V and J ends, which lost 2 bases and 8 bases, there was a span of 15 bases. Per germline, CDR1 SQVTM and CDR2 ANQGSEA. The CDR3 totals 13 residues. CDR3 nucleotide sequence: TGCAGCGTTGAATCACAGGGTTATGAGGGCTACACCTTC. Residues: CSVESQGYEGYTF.

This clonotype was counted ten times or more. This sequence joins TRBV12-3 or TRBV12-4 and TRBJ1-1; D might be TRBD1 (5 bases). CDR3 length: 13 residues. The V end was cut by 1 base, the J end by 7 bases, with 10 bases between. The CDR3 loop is CASSLGGEGEAFF. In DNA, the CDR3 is TGTGCCAGCAGTTTAGGGGGGGAAGGTGAAGCTTTCTTT.

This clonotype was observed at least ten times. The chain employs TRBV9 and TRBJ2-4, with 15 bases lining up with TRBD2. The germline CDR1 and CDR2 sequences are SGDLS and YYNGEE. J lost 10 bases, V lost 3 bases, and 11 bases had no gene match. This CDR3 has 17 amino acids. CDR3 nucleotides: TGTGCCAGCAGCGCCGGGACTAGCGGGGGGTCGCCCACAATTCAGTACTTC. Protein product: CASSAGTSGGSPTIQYF.

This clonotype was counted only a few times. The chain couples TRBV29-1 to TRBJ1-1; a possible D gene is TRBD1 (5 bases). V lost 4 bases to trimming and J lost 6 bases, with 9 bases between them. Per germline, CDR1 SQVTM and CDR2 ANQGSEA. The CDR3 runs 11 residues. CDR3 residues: CSVAGGAEAFF. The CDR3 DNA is TGCAGCGTTGCGGGGGGAGCTGAAGCTTTCTTT.

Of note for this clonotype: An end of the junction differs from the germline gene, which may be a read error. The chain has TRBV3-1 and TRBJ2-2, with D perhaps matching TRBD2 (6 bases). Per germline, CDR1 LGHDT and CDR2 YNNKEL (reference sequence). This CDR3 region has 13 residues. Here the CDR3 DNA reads TGTGCCAGCAGCCAGGGGGGTCAACGGGAGCTGATTTTT. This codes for CASSQGGQRELIF.

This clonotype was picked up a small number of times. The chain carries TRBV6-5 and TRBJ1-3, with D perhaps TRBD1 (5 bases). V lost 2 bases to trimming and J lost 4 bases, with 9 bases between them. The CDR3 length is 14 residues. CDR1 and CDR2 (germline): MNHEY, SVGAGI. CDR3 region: CASSYEWGGNTIYF. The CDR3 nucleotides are TGTGCCAGCAGTTACGAGTGGGGCGGAAACACCATATATTTT.

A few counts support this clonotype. CDR3 region: CASSRRTGISANTGELFF. The DNA for the CDR3 is TGTGCCAGCAGCCGGAGGACAGGAATATCAGCGAACACCGGGGAGCTGTTTTTT. The genes are TRBV13 and TRBJ2-2; TRBD1 matches 7 bases. The V and J ends lost 5 bases and 0 bases, in that order; junction bases with no gene match: 12. CDR1 PRHDT and CDR2 FYEKMQ come from the germline V gene (reference sequence). The CDR3 extends over 18 amino acids. Looking up the rest from reference TRBV13 and TRBJ2-2 gives the full variable domain: AAGVIQSPRHLIKEKRETATLKCYPIPRHDTVYWYQQGPGQDPQFLISFYEKMQSDKGSIPDRFSAQQFSDYHSELNMSSLELGDSALYFCASSRRTGISANTGELFFGEGSRLTVL.

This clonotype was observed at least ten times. For the CDR3, the DNA is TGTGCCAGCAGTTTAAGTCGGGGAGAGACCCAGTACTTC. Its protein product is CASSLSRGETQYF. The rearrangement links TRBV12-3 or TRBV12-4 to TRBJ2-5; TRBD2 might be the D (5 bases). V was pared by 2 bases and J by 4 bases, with 8 bases between. CDR3 length equals 13 residues.

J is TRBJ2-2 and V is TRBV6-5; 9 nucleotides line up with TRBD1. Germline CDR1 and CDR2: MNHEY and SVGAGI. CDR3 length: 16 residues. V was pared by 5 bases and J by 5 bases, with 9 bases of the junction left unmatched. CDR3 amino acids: CASSHLTGGGTGELFF. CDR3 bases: TGTGCCAGCAGTCACCTTACAGGGGGCGGAACCGGGGAGCTGTTTTTT.

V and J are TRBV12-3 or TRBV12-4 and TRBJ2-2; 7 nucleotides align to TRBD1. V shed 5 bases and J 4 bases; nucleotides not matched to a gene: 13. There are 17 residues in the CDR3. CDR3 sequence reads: CASSDQTGKGSTGELFF. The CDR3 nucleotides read TGTGCCAGCAGTGACCAGACAGGGAAGGGGAGCACCGGGGAGCTGTTTTTT.